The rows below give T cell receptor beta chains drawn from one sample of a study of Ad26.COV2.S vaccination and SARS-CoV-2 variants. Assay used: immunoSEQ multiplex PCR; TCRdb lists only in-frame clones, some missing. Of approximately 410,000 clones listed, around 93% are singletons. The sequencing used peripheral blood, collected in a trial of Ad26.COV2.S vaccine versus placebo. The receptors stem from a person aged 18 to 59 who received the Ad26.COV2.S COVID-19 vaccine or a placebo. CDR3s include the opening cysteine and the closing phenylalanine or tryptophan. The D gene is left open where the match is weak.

CDR3aa: CASHAGGANTGELFF
v_gene: TRBV7-9
j_gene: TRBJ2-2
d_gene: TRBD1

CDR3aa: CSALGYNEQFF
v_gene: TRBV20-1
j_gene: TRBJ2-1
d_gene: -

CDR3aa: CASSLGSSGVGSNQPQHF
v_gene: TRBV7-6
j_gene: TRBJ1-5
d_gene: -

CDR3aa: CASSFRTGYEQYF
v_gene: TRBV6-5
j_gene: TRBJ2-7
d_gene: TRBD1

CDR3aa: CASSLAGGYNEQFF
v_gene: TRBV13
j_gene: TRBJ2-1
d_gene: TRBD1

CDR3aa: CASSYGSSGTDTQYF
v_gene: TRBV6-5
j_gene: TRBJ2-3
d_gene: -

CDR3aa: CASSYLDREAFF
v_gene: TRBV5-5
j_gene: TRBJ1-1
d_gene: TRBD1

CDR3aa: CAFSSGEQFF
v_gene: TRBV7-9
j_gene: TRBJ2-1
d_gene: -

CDR3aa: CASSRRSAGGNEQFF
v_gene: TRBV19
j_gene: TRBJ2-1
d_gene: -

CDR3aa: CASSQSRQPGYTF
v_gene: TRBV4-3
j_gene: TRBJ1-2
d_gene: -

CDR3aa: CASSLVPFGREEQYF
v_gene: TRBV11-2
j_gene: TRBJ2-7
d_gene: -

CDR3aa: CASSATGGSYNEQFF
v_gene: TRBV6-4
j_gene: TRBJ2-1
d_gene: TRBD1

CDR3aa: CASSLGGLYEQYF
v_gene: TRBV28
j_gene: TRBJ2-7
d_gene: -

CDR3aa: CASSLVDTQYF
v_gene: TRBV7-9
j_gene: TRBJ2-3
d_gene: -

CDR3aa: CASSTGLANYGYTF
v_gene: TRBV27
j_gene: TRBJ1-2
d_gene: -

CDR3aa: CASSAGALAGSTGELFF
v_gene: TRBV5-1
j_gene: TRBJ2-2
d_gene: TRBD2

CDR3aa: CASALTGSSGANVLTF
v_gene: TRBV27
j_gene: TRBJ2-6
d_gene: -

CDR3aa: CASSLVHEQYF
v_gene: TRBV12-3/TRBV12-4
j_gene: TRBJ2-7
d_gene: -

CDR3aa: CASSPEDRSSGNTIYF
v_gene: TRBV9
j_gene: TRBJ1-3
d_gene: -

CDR3aa: CASSTIDSQAPYEQYF
v_gene: TRBV7-8
j_gene: TRBJ2-7
d_gene: -

CDR3aa: CASSVPYEQFF
v_gene: TRBV2
j_gene: TRBJ2-1
d_gene: -

CDR3aa: CATSSGLSTDTQYF
v_gene: TRBV15
j_gene: TRBJ2-3
d_gene: -

CDR3aa: CASSYRSSGNTIYF
v_gene: TRBV2
j_gene: TRBJ1-3
d_gene: -

CDR3aa: CASRAWATLTEAFF
v_gene: TRBV25-1
j_gene: TRBJ1-1
d_gene: -

CDR3aa: CASSVRVDNSPLHF
v_gene: TRBV2
j_gene: TRBJ1-6
d_gene: -

CDR3aa: CASSHRGQETQYF
v_gene: TRBV6-5
j_gene: TRBJ2-5
d_gene: TRBD1

CDR3aa: CASKGLTNTGELFF
v_gene: TRBV7-9
j_gene: TRBJ2-2
d_gene: -

CDR3aa: CASSAIRNNEQFF
v_gene: TRBV11-3
j_gene: TRBJ2-1
d_gene: -

CDR3aa: CASSSDVGGSNEKLFF
v_gene: TRBV18
j_gene: TRBJ1-4
d_gene: -

CDR3aa: CATIKDRRNGYTF
v_gene: TRBV24-1
j_gene: TRBJ1-2
d_gene: -

CDR3aa: CASSQSPGVGGQYF
v_gene: TRBV27
j_gene: TRBJ2-7
d_gene: -

CDR3aa: CASSGQDVEAFF
v_gene: TRBV21-1
j_gene: TRBJ1-1
d_gene: -

CDR3aa: CASSYVGLASEQYF
v_gene: TRBV6-2/TRBV6-3
j_gene: TRBJ2-7
d_gene: TRBD2